This T cell receptor beta chain is drawn from a study of blood T cells in healthy people across ages. This clonotype was observed many times. The ends were cut back, 0 bases at V and 6 bases at J, with 15 bases in the middle. The CDR3 is 15 residues long. CDR1 is SGDLS and CDR2 is YYNGEE in the germline V gene. Alongside a J-beta primer mix, a sample-barcoded 5' primer served in a second PCR lasting 7 to 11 cycles. MiXCR was run by TCRdb on the 5' RACE reads, yielding one entry per CDR3 protein. The table shows 500,000 to 650,000 distinct CDR3 sequences, with about 27% occurring only once. These same data were also listed under a study on T cells of mothers and their children.

The sequence came from a boy younger than 10 in good health. The sequenced sample was blood. The rearrangement joins TRBV9 to TRBJ2-5; perhaps D is TRBD1 or TRBD2 (5 bases each). The CDR3 protein is CASSVDPLGEKTQYF. CDR3 bases: TGTGCCAGCAGCGTAGATCCTTTAGGGGAGAAGACCCAGTACTTC.